This T cell receptor (beta chain) stems from a study of blood T cell repertoires in COVID-19. About the study: There were acute and convalescent COVID-19 samples, and they came from the United States, Italy and Spain. From T cells, B-cell-depleted T cells, or PBMCs came the material, which was cDNA or gDNA.

Methods used by the authors: Reference gene primer amplification gave estimated nucleated cell counts. The table came from immunoSEQ multiplex PCR; TCRdb's copy has only in-frame clones and leaves some out. The V and J calls and clone size come from that table; D and trimming were worked out from the DNA. This sample yields about 210,000 clones, of which about 91% are seen a single time; about 1.3% belongs to the top ten. Germline lookup yields CDR1 SGHRS and CDR2 YFSETQ. The ends lost 2 bases at V and 5 bases at J; junction bases unmatched: 9. The CDR3 covers 15 residues. J is TRBJ2-7 and V is TRBV5-1; TRBD2 agrees at 8 bases. Material: peripheral blood. The source of this sequence is a man aged 25 to 40 with acute or convalescent COVID-19. CDR3 amino acids: CASSLDGLAANEQYF. DNA of the CDR3: TGCGCCAGCAGCTTAGATGGACTAGCCGCCAACGAGCAGTACTTC.